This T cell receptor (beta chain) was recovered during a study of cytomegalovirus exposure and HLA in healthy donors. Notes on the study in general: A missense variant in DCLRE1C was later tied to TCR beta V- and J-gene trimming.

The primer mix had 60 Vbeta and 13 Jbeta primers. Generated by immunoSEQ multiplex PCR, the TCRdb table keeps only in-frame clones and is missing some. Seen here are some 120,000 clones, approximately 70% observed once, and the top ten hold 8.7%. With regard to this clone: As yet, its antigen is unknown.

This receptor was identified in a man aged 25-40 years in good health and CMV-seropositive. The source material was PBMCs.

CDR3 bases: TGTGCCACCAAGGGGGTCGGTGAAAAACTGTTTTTT. This translates into CATKGVGEKLFF. The chain has TRBV6-4 and TRBJ1-4, with a tentative D call TRBD1 (6 bases). This CDR3 has 12 residues. Trimming removed 10 bases from V and 7 bases from J, with 13 bases in between. Germline V gene lookup returns CDR1 MRHNA and CDR2 SNTAGT.